This record concerns one T cell receptor (beta chain) sequence. Its matching antigen is unknown. Other DNA variants within this sample encode the same CDR3. Those with chemo-refractory metastatic non-small-cell lung cancer were treated with focal radiation combined with CTLA-4 blockade using ipilimumab. The CDR3 is 15 residues long. This table comes from immunoSEQ multiplex PCR, and its TCRdb copy is limited to in-frame clones, with some not included. The sample has about 98,000 clones, approximately 78% seen once. These data belong to a study of radiotherapy plus CTLA-4 blockade in lung cancer. Study at large: Among patients, about 17% showed objective responses, and roughly 30% had disease control. Notes on the study in general: Radiotherapy was combined with ipilimumab, and tumor-derived TCR clones then expanded in blood.

The rearrangement joins TRBV21-1 to TRBJ2-2; TRBD1 was called by the table and not checked on the DNA. TRBV21-1 is shown as a pseudogene. This TCR came from a human donor with non-small cell lung cancer who had a partial response to radiotherapy plus ipilimumab. Here the sequenced sample was peripheral blood, taken from a patient treated with radiotherapy plus ipilimumab. CDR3 DNA: TGTGCCAGCAGCAGAGCGTTTACAGACACCGGGGAGCTGTTTTTT. As protein: CASSRAFTDTGELFF.